These T cell receptor beta chains were read from a single sample in a study of shared clonotypes between healthy human individuals. Sequenced by immunoSEQ multiplex PCR; TCRdb stores in-frame clones only, minus some. The data contain some 1.5 million clones, roughly 96% of them seen just once; the ten biggest clones take up approximately 1.1%. The specimen sequenced was naive CD4+ T cells sorted from blood. Receptors originate from a man aged 30 to 45 in good health. Both conserved end residues are part of each CDR3. D genes are given only for firm matches.

D gene	V gene	J gene	CDR3 protein
TRBD1	TRBV5-1	TRBJ2-1	CASSFDRGNEQFF
.	TRBV25-1	TRBJ1-2	CASIGNSLSYGYTF
TRBD2	TRBV19	TRBJ2-1	CASSISGGSNEQFF
.	TRBV7-9	TRBJ1-1	CASSLAPRGNTEAFF
.	TRBV6-6	TRBJ1-2	CASSSDRGANYGYTF
.	TRBV27	TRBJ1-2	CASSLVQGTGYTF
.	TRBV7-6	TRBJ2-1	CASSADPWTTRPAYNEQFF
TRBD2	TRBV28	TRBJ2-3	CASSLGRETDTQYF
TRBD2	TRBV25-1	.	CASATSGRANEQYF
TRBD2	TRBV7-9	TRBJ2-2	CASSLASRLAGTNTGELFF
.	TRBV21-1	TRBJ1-5	CASSFPRTGRQPQHF
TRBD2	TRBV27	TRBJ2-7	CASSPWTTSGYEQYF
.	TRBV6-1	TRBJ1-6	CASRTSRNSPLHF
TRBD1	TRBV2	TRBJ2-4	CASRGQRFYNIQYF
.	TRBV6-1	TRBJ1-5	CASSLQENQPQHF
TRBD1	TRBV5-6	TRBJ2-3	CASSTDRISDTQYF
TRBD1	TRBV19	TRBJ1-2	CASSIGTVPSYTF
.	TRBV5-1	TRBJ2-1	CASSVQSSYNEQFF
.	TRBV27	TRBJ2-1	CASSLWYTGVEQFF
TRBD1	TRBV5-1	TRBJ2-1	CASGRGFGLYNEQFF
TRBD1	TRBV19	TRBJ1-1	CASSIRQGGTEAFF
TRBD2	TRBV6-6	TRBJ2-1	CATKGTSRVEQFF
TRBD2	TRBV18	TRBJ2-5	CASSPPGTRGSAQYF
.	TRBV7-8	TRBJ2-5	CASSHEPVETQYF
TRBD1	TRBV6-1	TRBJ1-2	CASSVADRDYTF
TRBD2	TRBV6-6	TRBJ2-3	CASSYDPSGVTDTQYF
.	TRBV29-1	TRBJ2-2	CSVRGVGPNTGELFF
.	TRBV5-4	TRBJ2-3	CASSLYRATDTQYF
.	TRBV6-5	TRBJ1-2	CASSLDSNYGYTF
TRBD1	TRBV28	TRBJ1-2	CASRTRTGGFYGYTF
TRBD1	TRBV7-9	TRBJ2-5	CASSSDRGATLQETQYF
.	TRBV6-1	TRBJ1-1	CASTWDTEAFF
TRBD1	TRBV5-4	TRBJ2-5	CASSPGTGRAGTQYF
TRBD2	TRBV7-2	TRBJ2-7	CASSPTGGGRALEQYF
TRBD1	TRBV7-2	TRBJ1-2	CASRPQGATGYTF
.	TRBV28	TRBJ1-4	CASSKQDFAEKLFF
TRBD1	TRBV23-1	TRBJ2-7	CASSPAGGSYEQYF
TRBD2	TRBV30	TRBJ2-7	CAWTRSGRARNEQYF
.	TRBV9	TRBJ2-3	CASSVAQGQSTDTQYF
TRBD2	TRBV25-1	TRBJ2-2	CASSHPTSGFAGELFF
.	TRBV6-1	TRBJ1-4	CASSLGTPDEKLFF
.	TRBV19	TRBJ2-5	CASSRYAFTYQETQYF
TRBD2	TRBV7-9	TRBJ2-2	CASSLVGTSGVANTGELFF